Presented here are 20 T cell receptor beta chains from one specimen sequenced in a study of PD-1 blockade in classical Hodgkin lymphoma (dated by TCRdb to the early 2020s). In the paper's terms, the time point label means: cycle 2 day 1 (C2D1) of nivolumab. All trial patients had relapsed after autologous stem cell transplantation, with cohorts A, B and C differing in prior brentuximab vedotin exposure. Library method: the immunoSEQ multiplex PCR assay. As stored in TCRdb, this immuneACCESS dataset retains in-frame rearrangements with V and J assigned. A fraction of the clones does not appear; measured against another copy, unresolved V genes explain less than half of the discrepancy, and the remainder lacks a known reason. For this sample the table gives under 30,000 clones, of which roughly two thirds were detected only once. Jointly, the top ten make up 13% to 15% of the sample. Source: peripheral blood mononuclear cells (PBMCs), taken before the second cycle of nivolumab. Source of these receptors: a human donor with classical Hodgkin lymphoma.

This chain joins TRBV15 and TRBJ2-5; D is perhaps TRBD2 (7 bases). V lost 1 base and J lost 10, with 10 bases in between. This CDR3 has 12 amino acids. CDR1 and CDR2 (germline): LNHNV, YYDKDF (reference sequence). The CDR3 sequence: CATSRVGGDQYF. Here the CDR3 DNA reads TGTGCCACCAGCAGAGTAGGGGGGGACCAGTACTTC.

The chain carries TRBV5-6 and TRBJ2-7; 15 positions match TRBD2. Trimming took 0 bases from V and 2 from J; bases not matched to a gene: 3. CDR1 is SGHDT and CDR2 is YYEEEE in the germline V gene. The CDR3 length is 17 residues. CDR3 sequence: CASSLGTSGGAAYEQYF. As DNA, the CDR3 is TGTGCCAGCAGCTTGGGGACTAGCGGGGGGGCTGCCTACGAGCAGTACTTC. Together with reference TRBV5-6 and TRBJ2-7, the CDR3 gives the full variable domain: DAGVTQSPTHLIKTRGQQVTLRCSPKSGHDTVSWYQQALGQGPQFIFQYYEEEERQRGNFPDRFSGHQFPNYSSELNVNALLLGDSALYLCASSLGTSGGAAYEQYFGPGTRLTVT.

This clone was counted many times. J is TRBJ2-7 and V is TRBV6-5; D is perhaps TRBD1 (5 bases). Germline V gene sequence: CDR1 MNHEY, CDR2 SVGAGI. This CDR3 has 15 residues. Trimming removed 0 bases from V and 0 bases from J, with 9 bases in between. For the CDR3, the DNA is TGTGCCAGCAGTTACTCCGACAGCAGCTCCTACGAGCAGTACTTC. It yields the protein CASSYSDSSSYEQYF.

This clone is medium-sized (0.01 to 0.1%) within its sample. The chain carries TRBV4-3 and TRBJ1-2; no firm D call. V lost 1 base and J 8 bases, leaving 14 bases between the germline ends. This CDR3 is 14 amino acids long. Germline CDR1 and CDR2: LGHNA and YSLEER. CDR3 loop: CASSQVLGGRGYTF. In DNA form, the CDR3 reads TGCGCCAGCAGCCAAGTCTTGGGAGGGAGAGGCTACACCTTC.

CDR3 in DNA: TGTGCCAGCAGCGTAGGTAGATCAGATACGCAGTATTTT. Translated: CASSVGRSDTQYF. This chain connects TRBV9 to TRBJ2-3; D remains ambiguous. The CDR3 length is 13 residues. Trimming left V 0 bases short and J 4 bases short, with 6 bases between. Germline CDR1 is SGDLS and CDR2 is YYNGEE.

The V gene is TRBV6-6, the J gene TRBJ1-3; D gene uncertain. The CDR3 extends over 12 amino acids. The germline V and J ends were trimmed by 6 bases and 2 bases, with 5 bases remaining between them. The germline gives CDR1 MNHNY, CDR2 SVGAGI (reference sequence). The CDR3 DNA sequence: TGTGCCAGCAGGGATACTGGAAACACCATATATTTT. This sequence encodes CASRDTGNTIYF.

The CDR3 sequence is CASDRLQETQYF. CDR3 bases: TGTGCCAGCGACAGGCTACAAGAGACCCAGTACTTC. This chain connects TRBV7-9 to TRBJ2-5; TRBD1 might be the D (6 bases). The CDR3 is 12 amino acids. The ends were cut back, 8 bases at V and 2 bases at J, with 9 bases in the middle. In germline, CDR1 is SEHNR, CDR2 FQNEAQ (reference sequence).

V and J are TRBV4-2 and TRBJ2-7; D may correspond to TRBD1 or TRBD2 (7 bases each). The CDR3 sequence is 16 residues long. CDR1 is LGHNA and CDR2 is YNFKEQ in the germline V gene. V gave up 4 bases and J gave up 3 bases, with 19 bases separating them. In DNA form, the CDR3 reads TGTGCCAGCAGCCTATTCGGGGGGACAGTTTTCTACGAGCAGTACGTC. It specifies CASSLFGGTVFYEQYV.

The chain links TRBV19 to TRBJ2-2, with D possibly TRBD1 on 5 matching bases. The CDR3 has 15 residues. The V end was cut by 7 bases, the J end by 2 bases, with 14 bases between. Looked up from germline, CDR1 is LNHDA and CDR2 is SQIVND (reference sequence). In DNA form, the CDR3 reads TGTGCCAGTAAAGATAGGGGCGGCAACACCGGGGAGCTGTTTTTT. It yields the protein CASKDRGGNTGELFF.

This clone has a handful of counts. The rearrangement links TRBV9 to TRBJ2-2; D uncertain. Trimming removed 1 base at V and 6 bases at J, with 13 bases between. This CDR3 region has 15 residues. CDR1 is SGDLS and CDR2 is YYNGEE in the germline V gene. CDR3 sequence (DNA): TGTGCCAGCAGCGTATCTGGCGATGTCGCCGGGGAGCTGTTTTTT. The encoded protein is CASSVSGDVAGELFF. The variable domain in full, completed from reference TRBV9 and TRBJ2-2, reads DSGVTQTPKHLITATGQRVTLRCSPRSGDLSVYWYQQSLDQGLQFLIQYYNGEERAKGNILERFSAQQFPDLHSELNLSSLELGDSALYFCASSVSGDVAGELFFGEGSRLTVL.

This clone was observed a few times. DNA of the CDR3: TGTGCCAGCAGCCCCCGATGGCAGAGGTCTGGAAACACCATATATTTT. Protein: CASSPRWQRSGNTIYF. The V call is TRBV9, the J call TRBJ1-3, with D hard to call. Between the trimmed V and J ends, which lost 4 bases and 1 base, there was a span of 15 bases. The CDR3 spans 16 residues. Germline loops: CDR1 SGDLS, CDR2 YYNGEE.

The chain uses TRBV6-5 and TRBJ1-2; the D is unclear. Trimming cost V 4 bases and J 4 bases, with 16 bases left between them. The CDR3 is 15 amino acids. Germline V gives CDR1 MNHEY, CDR2 SVGAGI. The CDR3 coding sequence is TGTGCCAGCAGTTCTCCTGGGGAGAGAAGCTATGGCTACACCTTC. Its protein is CASSSPGERSYGYTF.

This sequence joins TRBV7-9 and TRBJ1-2; D is possibly TRBD1 (6 bases). Germline CDR1 reads SEHNR; CDR2 reads FQNEAQ (reference sequence). Trimming left V 5 bases short and J 2 bases short, with 9 bases between. The CDR3 is 13 residues long. Here the CDR3 DNA reads TGTGCCAGCAGCCCTAGGGGGAACTATGGCTACACCTTC. This encodes CASSPRGNYGYTF.

Within the sample, this clone is medium-sized (0.01 to 0.1%). V is TRBV6-4 and J is TRBJ1-6; no clear D. Between the trimmed V and J ends, which lost 6 bases and 3 bases, there was a span of 6 bases. CDR3 length equals 13 residues. CDR1 is MRHNA, CDR2 SNTAGT, per germline. Here the CDR3 reads CASRRDYNSPLHF. CDR3 nucleotide sequence: TGTGCCAGCAGGCGGGACTATAATTCACCCCTCCACTTT.

The gene calls are TRBV7-9 and TRBJ2-3; 10 bases agree with TRBD2. The CDR3 contains 18 residues. V shed 4 bases and J 8 bases; nucleotides not matched to a gene: 18. Germline CDR1 is SEHNR and CDR2 is FQNEAQ (reference sequence). This CDR3 is CASSSPRGGLAEGGTQYF. The CDR3 DNA is TGTGCCAGCAGCTCTCCCCGCGGAGGACTAGCGGAAGGAGGTACGCAGTATTTT.

This sequence joins TRBV14 and TRBJ2-1, with no clear D. CDR1 is SGHDN and CDR2 is FVKESK in the germline V gene. This CDR3 spans 13 amino acids. The V end was cut by 4 bases, the J end by 5 bases, with 9 bases between. The CDR3 sequence is CASSRSRDNEQFF. The CDR3 DNA is TGTGCCAGCAGCCGCTCCAGAGACAATGAGCAGTTCTTC.

This clone was seen more than once but under ten times. J is TRBJ1-2 and V is TRBV15; perhaps TRBD1 as D (5 bases). The V end was cut by 1 base, the J end by 4 bases, with 10 bases between. Germline V gene lookup returns CDR1 LNHNV and CDR2 YYDKDF (reference sequence). The CDR3 contains 14 residues. This CDR3 reads CATSRGGASYGYTF. CDR3 DNA: TGTGCCACCAGCAGAGGAGGGGCATCCTATGGCTACACCTTC.

This chain links TRBV18 with TRBJ2-1; D unclear. Trimming left V 1 base short and J 4 bases short, with 8 bases between. CDR3 length equals 14 residues. Germline V gene data show CDR1 as KGHSH and CDR2 as LQKENI. In nucleotides, the CDR3 is TGTGCCAGCTCACCACTAACAAATTACAATGAGCAGTTCTTC. The encoded protein is CASSPLTNYNEQFF.

The rearrangement links TRBV5-1 to TRBJ1-2; 11 positions match TRBD1. The CDR3 runs to 14 residues. V lost 3 bases to trimming and J lost 8 bases; unmatched junction nucleotides: 6. CDR1 is SGHRS, CDR2 YFSETQ, per germline. The chain's CDR3 is CASSSDRGQEGYTF. DNA of the CDR3: TGCGCCAGCAGCTCGGACAGGGGGCAAGAAGGCTACACCTTC.

The chain joins TRBV28 to TRBJ1-1; D ambiguous. The CDR3 consists of 14 residues. Trimming removed 0 bases from V and 1 base from J, with 6 bases in between. CDR1 MDHEN and CDR2 SYDVKM come from the germline V gene. CDR3: CASSLWSENTEAFF. The CDR3, as DNA: TGTGCCAGCAGTTTATGGTCAGAGAACACTGAAGCTTTCTTT.